The source of this T cell receptor (beta chain) is a study of blood T cell repertoires in COVID-19. At the level of the study: The United States, Italy and Spain supplied acute and convalescent COVID-19 samples. PBMCs, B-cell-depleted T cells, or T cells were the source of the cDNA or gDNA that made up the material.

In the study's own analysis: Nucleated cell number was recorded as an estimate derived from reference gene primer amplification. Data came from immunoSEQ multiplex PCR; TCRdb stores just in-frame clones and leaves some out. Clone size and V and J calls were adopted from that table, with D and trimming inferred from the DNA. The sample consists of 150,000 to 200,000 clones, approximately 78% of them appearing once. The V and J ends lost 4 bases and 5 bases, in that order; junction bases with no gene match: 6. Germline V gene sequence: CDR1 LGHDT, CDR2 YNNKEL (reference sequence). The CDR3 runs to 15 residues.

Material for sequencing was peripheral blood. The chain is built from TRBV3-1 (or the pseudogene TRBV3-2) and TRBJ2-3; TRBD1 agrees at 10 bases. The receptor was isolated from a woman over 75 with active or convalescent COVID-19. The CDR3 DNA is TGTGCCAGCAGCCCGACAGGGGGCGGCGGAGATACGCAGTATTTT. Amino acids: CASSPTGGGGDTQYF.